The present entry profiles one TCR beta chain with its context. The junction does not match germline at one end; this may be a read error. In the sort, naive CD8 T cells were defined as CD8+CD4-CCR7+CD45RA+. The sample is drawn from a study of molecular identifiers for immune sequencing clone quantification. TCRdb re-analysed the PCR reads in MiXCR, keeping a single row per CDR3 protein. The repertoire has hundreds of thousands of distinct CDR3 sequences, just under 20% of them found once; the top ten carry about 0.9%. The germline V gene encodes CDR1 MNHEY and CDR2 SVGEGT. There are 11 residues in the CDR3.

The J gene is TRBJ1-1, the V gene TRBV6-2 or TRBV6-3; D unclear. The TCR sequence derives from a human donor in good health. Some libraries in this study had Jurkat cell RNA spiked in. Sequenced material: naive CD8+ T cells from blood, with Jurkat cell RNA spiked in. Subset noted: FACS-sorted CD8+CD4-CCR7+CD45RA+ naive T cells. The CDR3 reads CASSYSREVFF. The CDR3 nucleotides are TGTGCCAGCAGTTACTCTCGGGAAGTTTTCTTT.